The rows below give T cell receptor beta chains drawn from one sample of a study of shared clonotypes between healthy human individuals. Sequencing was performed with immunoSEQ multiplex PCR; in TCRdb, only in-frame clones are kept and a portion is missing. The sample holds more than 450,000 clones; roughly 78% are singletons and the top ten take roughly 13%. The sample taken for sequencing was PBMCs. Receptors originate from a woman between 35 and 50 years old in good health. Some clones in this sample may be carry-over from other donors' samples. CDR3s include the opening cysteine and the closing phenylalanine or tryptophan. A D gene is named only where the DNA matches it firmly. The size entry is marked missing in some rows and otherwise reads once, few, many or a size class.

CASSSEGHTYEQYF,TGTGCCAGCTCATCGGAGGGACATACCTACGAGCAGTACTTC,TRBV18,-,TRBJ2-7,-
CASSLDLGGELFF,TGTGCCAGCAGCTTAGATCTGGGTGGGGAGCTGTTTTTT,TRBV11-3,-,TRBJ2-2,-
CASSLSGTGVSTGELFF,TGTGCCAGCAGTCTGTCAGGGACAGGGGTTAGCACCGGGGAGCTGTTTTTT,TRBV2,TRBD1,TRBJ2-2,-
CASSLGPTMSYEQYF,TGTGCCAGCAGCCTTGGACCCACTATGTCCTACGAGCAGTACTTC,TRBV5-4,-,TRBJ2-7,-
CASSEWGPQNTQYF,TGTGCCAGCAGTGAATGGGGACCTCAAAATACGCAGTATTTT,TRBV2,-,TRBJ2-3,-
CASSQEVGVNTEAFF,TGTGCCAGCAGCCAAGAGGTGGGGGTGAACACTGAAGCTTTCTTT,TRBV7-2,-,TRBJ1-1,-
CASSLLPGQGFFF,TGTGCCAGCAGTTTGTTACCTGGACAGGGATTCTTCTTC,TRBV28,TRBD1,TRBJ2-4,-
CASSEITNTEAFF,TGTGCCAGCAGTGAAATAACGAACACTGAAGCTTTCTTT,TRBV6-1,-,TRBJ1-1,once
CASSSIRGQGVSYEQYF,TGTGCCAGCAGTTCCATTAGAGGGCAGGGGGTCTCCTACGAGCAGTACTTC,TRBV27,TRBD1,TRBJ2-7,-
CASSEAGFSNEQFF,TGTGCCAGCAGTGAAGCGGGGTTCAGCAATGAGCAGTTCTTC,TRBV2,-,TRBJ2-1,-
CASSLVVAGIENEQFF,TGTGCCAGCAGCTTGGTGGTAGCGGGAATTGAAAATGAGCAGTTCTTC,TRBV5-6,TRBD2,TRBJ2-1,-
CASRQGFGTEAFF,TGTGCCAGCAGGCAGGGTTTTGGCACTGAAGCTTTCTTT,TRBV28,-,TRBJ1-1,-
CASSTREAGELFF,TGTGCCAGTAGTACTCGGGAGGCCGGGGAGCTGTTTTTT,TRBV19,TRBD2,TRBJ2-2,once
CASTVGGIGYEQYF,TGTGCCAGCACGGTCGGGGGCATCGGGTACGAGCAGTACTTC,TRBV2,-,TRBJ2-7,-
CATSSHMNTEAFF,TGTGCCACCAGCAGTCACATGAACACTGAAGCTTTCTTT,TRBV15,-,TRBJ1-1,-
CASSFRTAGLPNEQFF,TGTGCCAGCAGCTTCAGGACAGCAGGGCTACCAAATGAGCAGTTCTTC,TRBV7-9,-,TRBJ2-1,-
CASSNNEQFF,TGTGCCAGCAGTAACAATGAGCAGTTCTTC,TRBV7-9,-,TRBJ2-1,-
CASSLSLAVTDTQYF,TGTGCCAGCAGTTTAAGTCTAGCGGTTACAGATACGCAGTATTTT,TRBV28,TRBD2,TRBJ2-3,-
CASSPPGPNYGYTF,TGCGCCAGCAGCCCCCCGGGGCCTAACTATGGCTACACCTTC,TRBV5-1,-,TRBJ1-2,-
CASSPNPLNTGELFF,TGTGCCAGCTCACCAAACCCTTTGAACACCGGGGAGCTGTTTTTT,TRBV18,-,TRBJ2-2,-
CASSPFLGAGGTYEQYF,TGTGCCAGTAGCCCGTTCCTGGGAGCGGGAGGGACTTACGAGCAGTACTTC,TRBV19,TRBD2,TRBJ2-7,-
CASSYWDRRQETQYF,TGTGCCAGCAGTTACTGGGACAGGAGACAAGAGACCCAGTACTTC,TRBV6-6,TRBD1,TRBJ2-5,few
CASSLVPGDTEAFF,TGCGCCAGCAGCTTGGTTCCCGGGGACACTGAAGCTTTCTTT,TRBV5-1,-,TRBJ1-1,-
CASSFLGYTGELFF,TGTGCCAGCAGTTTTTTGGGTTACACCGGGGAGCTGTTTTTT,TRBV28,-,TRBJ2-2,many
CASSGRDRGRSGANVLTF,TGTGCCAGCAGTGGCCGGGACAGGGGAAGGTCTGGGGCCAACGTCCTGACTTTC,TRBV6-1,TRBD1,TRBJ2-6,-
CASSLGPLNTEAFF,TGCGCCAGCAGCTTGGGACCTTTGAACACTGAAGCTTTCTTT,TRBV5-1,-,TRBJ1-1,-
CASSLAGGTSGLEQFF,TGTGCCAGCAGCTTAGCGGGAGGGACTAGCGGCCTCGAGCAGTTCTTC,TRBV7-2,TRBD2,TRBJ2-1,-
CASRRAGTDTQYF,TGTGCCAGCCGCCGGGCAGGGACAGATACGCAGTATTTT,TRBV5-6,-,TRBJ2-3,-
CATSARQGVGEKLFF,TGTGCCACCAGCGCCCGACAGGGGGTCGGGGAAAAACTGTTTTTT,TRBV15,TRBD1,TRBJ1-4,many
CASSVSGTDTQYF,TGTGCCAGCAGCGTCAGCGGCACAGATACGCAGTATTTT,TRBV9,-,TRBJ2-3,-
CASKMTGHAEAFF,TGTGCCAGTAAGATGACAGGCCATGCTGAAGCTTTCTTT,TRBV19,-,TRBJ1-1,few
CASSEDSNNEQFF,TGTGCCAGCAGCGAGGACAGCAACAATGAGCAGTTCTTC,TRBV9,-,TRBJ2-1,-
CAWSVVRGGYTF,TGTGCCTGGAGTGTAGTCCGGGGAGGCTACACCTTC,TRBV30,-,TRBJ1-2,-
CASSLSASTSGNTIYF,TGTGCCAGCAGCTTATCCGCGAGCACGTCTGGAAACACCATATATTTT,TRBV7-2,-,TRBJ1-3,-
CASSPLRVANAGTSVLF,TGTGCCAGCTCACCGCTCAGGGTGGCCAATGCCGGGACTAGTGTCCTTTTT,TRBV18,TRBD2,TRBJ2-3,-
CAWSVQGYEQYF,TGTGCCTGGAGTGTACAGGGATACGAGCAGTACTTC,TRBV30,-,TRBJ2-7,-
CASSAGRTYNEQFF,TGTGCCAGCAGCGCCGGTAGAACCTACAATGAGCAGTTCTTC,TRBV7-8,-,TRBJ2-1,-
CASSRGDRETQYF,TGTGCCAGCAGCCGGGGGGACCGGGAGACCCAGTACTTC,TRBV25-1,TRBD2,TRBJ2-5,few
CAIRGVNTEAFF,TGTGCCATTAGGGGCGTGAACACTGAAGCTTTCTTT,TRBV10-3,-,TRBJ1-1,-
CASTAGGTYEQYF,TGTGCCAGCACTGCGGGAGGAACCTACGAGCAGTACTTC,TRBV28,TRBD2,TRBJ2-7,-
CAISETTGNTIYF,TGTGCCATCAGTGAAACAACTGGAAACACCATATATTTT,TRBV10-3,-,TRBJ1-3,-
CATSQEAGEGTDTQYF,TGTGCCACCTCACAGGAGGCAGGGGAGGGTACAGATACGCAGTATTTT,TRBV6-4,-,TRBJ2-3,-
CAISEAGYEQYF,TGTGCCATCAGCGAAGCCGGATACGAGCAGTACTTC,TRBV10-3,-,TRBJ2-7,-
CASSSDREHYGYTF,TGTGCCAGTAGTTCGGACAGGGAACACTATGGCTACACCTTC,TRBV19,TRBD1,TRBJ1-2,-
CASSPERSYGYTF,TGTGCCAGCAGCCCGGAGCGGAGCTATGGCTACACCTTC,TRBV11-2,-,TRBJ1-2,-
CASSETPREGETQYF,TGTGCCAGCAGTGAAACCCCCCGGGAAGGGGAGACCCAGTACTTC,TRBV6-1,-,TRBJ2-5,-
CASSNQGYSQPQHF,TGTGCCAGCAGTAATCAGGGATATAGTCAGCCCCAGCATTTT,TRBV5-5,-,TRBJ1-5,-
CASSQEGQGGTDTQYF,TGCGCCAGCAGCCAAGAGGGACAGGGAGGCACAGATACGCAGTATTTT,TRBV4-3,TRBD1,TRBJ2-3,-
CASTKQGTGNTIYF,TGTGCCAGCACCAAACAGGGGACCGGAAACACCATATATTTT,TRBV21-1,-,TRBJ1-3,-